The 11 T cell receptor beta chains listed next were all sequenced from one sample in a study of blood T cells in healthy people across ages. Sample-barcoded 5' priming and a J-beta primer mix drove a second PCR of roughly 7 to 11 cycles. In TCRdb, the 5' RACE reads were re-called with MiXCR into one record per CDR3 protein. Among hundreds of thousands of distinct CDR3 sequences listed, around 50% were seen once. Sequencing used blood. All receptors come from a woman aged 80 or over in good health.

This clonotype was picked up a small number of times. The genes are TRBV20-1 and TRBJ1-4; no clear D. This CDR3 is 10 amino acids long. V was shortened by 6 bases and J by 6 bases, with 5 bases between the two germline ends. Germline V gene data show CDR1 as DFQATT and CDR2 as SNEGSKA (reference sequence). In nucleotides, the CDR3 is TGCAGTGCCTTCGATGAAAAACTGTTTTTT. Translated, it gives CSAFDEKLFF.

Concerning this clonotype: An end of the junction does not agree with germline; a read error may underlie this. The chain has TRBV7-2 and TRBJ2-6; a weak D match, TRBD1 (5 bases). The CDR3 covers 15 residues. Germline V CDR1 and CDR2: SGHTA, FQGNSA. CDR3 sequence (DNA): TGTGCCAGCAGCTTAAGCGTATCTGGGGCCGACGTCCTGACTTTC. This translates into CASSLSVSGADVLTF.

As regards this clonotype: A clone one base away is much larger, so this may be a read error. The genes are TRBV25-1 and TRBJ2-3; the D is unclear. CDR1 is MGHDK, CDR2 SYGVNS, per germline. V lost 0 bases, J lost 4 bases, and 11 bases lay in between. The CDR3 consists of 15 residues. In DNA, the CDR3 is TGTGCCAGCAGTGAATATAAGGCTTTCGCAGATACGCAGTATTTT. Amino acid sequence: CASSEYKAFADTQYF.

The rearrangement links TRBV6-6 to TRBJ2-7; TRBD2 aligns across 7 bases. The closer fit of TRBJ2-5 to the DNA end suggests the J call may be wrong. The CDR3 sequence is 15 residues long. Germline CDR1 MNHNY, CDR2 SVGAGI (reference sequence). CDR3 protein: CASSPPGGGKETQYF. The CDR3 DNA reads TGTGCCAGCAGTCCCCCGGGCGGGGGTAAAGAGACCCAGTACTTC.

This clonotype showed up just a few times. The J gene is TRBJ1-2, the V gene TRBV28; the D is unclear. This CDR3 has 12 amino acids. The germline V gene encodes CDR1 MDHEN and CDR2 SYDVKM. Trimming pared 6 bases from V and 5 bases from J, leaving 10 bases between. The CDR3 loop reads CASRLLPYGYTF. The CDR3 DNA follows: TGTGCCAGCAGGTTACTACCGTATGGCTACACCTTC.

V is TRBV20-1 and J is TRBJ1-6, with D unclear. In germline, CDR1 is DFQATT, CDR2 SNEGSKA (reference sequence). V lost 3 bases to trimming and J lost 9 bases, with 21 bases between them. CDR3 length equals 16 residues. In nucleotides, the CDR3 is TGCAGTGCTAGCGCCTGGCGTACCGGGGTAGCTTCACCCCTCCACTTT. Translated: CSASAWRTGVASPLHF.

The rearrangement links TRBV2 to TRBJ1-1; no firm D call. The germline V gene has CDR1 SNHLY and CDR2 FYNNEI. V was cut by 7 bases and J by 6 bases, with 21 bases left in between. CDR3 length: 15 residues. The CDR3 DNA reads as TGTGCCAGCAATCTTTACGGATATTTAAGAGCTGAAGCTTTCTTT. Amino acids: CASNLYGYLRAEAFF. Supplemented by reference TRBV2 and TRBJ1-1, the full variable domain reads EPEVTQTPSHQVTQMGQEVILRCVPISNHLYFYWYRQILGQKVEFLVSFYNNEISEKSEIFDDQFSVERPDGSNFTLKIRSTKLEDSAMYFCASNLYGYLRAEAFFGQGTRLTVV.

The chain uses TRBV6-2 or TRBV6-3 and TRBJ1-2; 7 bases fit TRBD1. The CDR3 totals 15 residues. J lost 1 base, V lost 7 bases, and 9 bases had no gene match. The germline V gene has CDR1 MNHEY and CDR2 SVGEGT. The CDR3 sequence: CASTFGTAGNYGYTF. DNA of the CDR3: TGTGCCAGCACCTTTGGGACAGCCGGTAACTATGGCTACACCTTC.

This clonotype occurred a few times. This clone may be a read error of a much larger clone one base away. CDR3 amino acids: CASRRGGSSYNEQYF. The CDR3 region has the DNA TGTGCCAGCAGACGAGGGGGGAGCTCCTACAATGAGCAGTACTTC. The chain carries TRBV6-5 and TRBJ2-1; D is possibly TRBD1 or TRBD2 (6 bases each). Gene TRBJ2-7 matches the end of the DNA better, so the J call may be wrong. The CDR3 extends over 15 amino acids. Germline-derived CDR1 and CDR2 are MNHEY and SVGAGI.

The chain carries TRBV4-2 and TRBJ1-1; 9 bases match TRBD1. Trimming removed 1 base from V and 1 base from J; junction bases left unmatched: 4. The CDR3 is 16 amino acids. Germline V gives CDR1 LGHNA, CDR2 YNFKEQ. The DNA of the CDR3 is TGTGCCAGCAGCCAAGGGTCGACAGGGGGGAACACTGAAGCTTTCTTT. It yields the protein CASSQGSTGGNTEAFF.

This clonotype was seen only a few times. Written as DNA, the CDR3 is TGTGCCAGCAGCTCCAGATCAGACATAACGGGGAATGAGCAGTTCTTC. This codes for CASSSRSDITGNEQFF. J is TRBJ2-1 and V is TRBV7-9; possibly TRBD2 for D (5 bases). The CDR3 has 16 amino acids. V was cut by 4 bases and J by 7 bases, with 20 bases left in between. CDR1 and CDR2 from the germline V gene are SEHNR and FQNEAQ (reference sequence).